These T cell receptor beta chains were read from a single sample in a study of T cells in Graves' hyperthyroidism and ophthalmopathy. TCRdb recomputed calls from the multiplex PCR reads with MiXCR, one row per CDR3 protein. The top ten clones hold 9.2% of a sample with about 360,000 distinct CDR3 sequences, about 13% of them seen once. Source material: blood. The receptors here all came from a young woman with Graves' hyperthyroidism. The CDR3 runs from the conserved cysteine through the conserved F or W. A D gene is named only where the DNA matches it firmly. Clone size, where shown, is once, few, many, or a class for clones that have expanded.

J,D,size,V,CDR3,DNA
TRBJ1-2,TRBD1,many,TRBV20-1,CSAMDRGGYGYTF,TGCAGTGCTATGGACAGGGGAGGCTATGGCTACACCTTC
TRBJ1-1,-,many,TRBV20-1,CSADLLGEAFF,TGCAGTGCTGATTTGCTGGGTGAAGCTTTCTTT
TRBJ1-2,-,-,TRBV13,CASSYLQGNSGYTF,TGTGCCAGCAGCTACCTTCAGGGGAACAGTGGCTACACCTTC
TRBJ2-2,-,few,TRBV29-1,CSVERPYTGELFF,TGCAGCGTTGAGAGACCCTACACCGGGGAGCTGTTTTTT
TRBJ1-6,-,-,TRBV18,CTSSPPARGSYNSPLHF,TGTACCAGCTCACCACCGGCACGGGGTTCCTATAATTCACCCCTCCACTTT
TRBJ2-5,TRBD2,few,TRBV6-1,CASSPLGTSVQETQYF,TGTGCCAGCAGCCCCCTTGGGACTAGCGTCCAAGAGACCCAGTACTTC
TRBJ2-1,TRBD2,-,TRBV28,CASSSSTSGKEVEQFF,TGTGCCAGCAGTTCCTCGACTAGCGGGAAAGAGGTTGAGCAGTTCTTC
TRBJ1-1,TRBD1,many,TRBV28,CASSPELSGTGVSNTEAFF,TGTGCCAGCAGTCCCGAGCTTTCCGGGACAGGGGTCTCAAACACTGAAGCTTTCTTT
TRBJ2-7,-,-,TRBV29-1,CSAQDSSSYEQYF,TGCAGCGCCCAGGACAGTTCGTCCTACGAGCAGTACTTC
TRBJ2-3,TRBD2,many,TRBV6-1,CASSEREAGLRGDTQYF,TGTGCCAGCAGTGAACGGGAGGCGGGCCTCCGAGGGGATACGCAGTATTTT
TRBJ1-5,TRBD1,many,TRBV27,CASSPYTGGEGQPQHF,TGTGCCAGCAGTCCGTACACAGGGGGCGAAGGTCAGCCCCAGCATTTT
TRBJ2-5,-,many,TRBV20-1,CSVRGALQETQYF,TGCAGTGTTCGGGGGGCCCTCCAAGAGACCCAGTACTTC
TRBJ2-7,TRBD1,many,TRBV7-2,CASSSHRGLYEQYF,TGTGCCAGCAGCTCGCACAGGGGTCTGTACGAGCAGTACTTC
TRBJ2-7,TRBD1,many,TRBV5-5,CASSFTGTGGVYEQYF,TGTGCCAGCAGCTTCACCGGGACAGGGGGCGTCTACGAGCAGTACTTC
TRBJ2-7,-,many,TRBV7-9,CASSSGYDSYEQYF,TGTGCCAGCAGCTCTGGATACGACTCCTACGAGCAGTACTTC
TRBJ2-1,-,many,TRBV7-2,CASSLTGSKWDEQFF,TGTGCCAGCAGCTTAACAGGGTCGAAATGGGATGAGCAGTTCTTC
TRBJ2-7,TRBD2,many,TRBV19,CASSLAIAGGPYEQYF,TGTGCCAGTAGTCTTGCTATAGCGGGAGGGCCCTACGAGCAGTACTTC
TRBJ2-7,TRBD1,-,TRBV5-5,CASSTEPGQGVYEQYF,TGTGCCAGCAGCACCGAACCGGGACAGGGGGTGTACGAGCAGTACTTC
TRBJ1-1,-,many,TRBV28,CASSLQIGQKKNTEAFF,TGTGCCAGCAGTCTCCAAATCGGACAGAAGAAAAACACTGAAGCTTTCTTT
TRBJ1-1,TRBD1,many,TRBV27,CASSTFSGTGGADTEAFF,TGTGCCAGCAGTACCTTTTCCGGGACAGGGGGCGCTGACACTGAAGCTTTCTTT
TRBJ2-7,-,many,TRBV6-1,CASSEGGQTYYEQYF,TGTGCCAGCAGTGAAGGCGGACAGACCTACTACGAGCAGTACTTC
TRBJ2-3,-,many,TRBV3-1,CASSQDFPGMTDTQYF,TGTGCCAGCAGCCAAGATTTTCCAGGGATGACAGATACGCAGTATTTT
TRBJ2-7,TRBD2,many,TRBV6-7,CASHGTSYEQYF,TGTGCCAGCCACGGGACTAGCTACGAGCAGTACTTC
TRBJ2-5,-,many,TRBV27,CASSSGWSGETQYF,TGTGCCAGCAGCTCCGGGTGGTCCGGGGAGACCCAGTACTTC
TRBJ2-7,TRBD2,many,TRBV5-6,CASSLRPTGGEQYF,TGTGCCAGCAGCTTGAGACCGACGGGGGGGGAGCAGTACTTC
TRBJ2-1,-,many,TRBV4-3,CASSPEGGDNEQFF,TGCGCCAGCAGCCCCGAGGGCGGGGACAATGAGCAGTTCTTC
TRBJ2-3,-,-,TRBV7-3,CASSSSGTLGYTDTQYF,TGTGCCAGCAGCTCCTCCGGGACCCTGGGTTACACAGATACGCAGTATTTT
TRBJ1-5,-,many,TRBV20-1,CSGRGSNQPQHF,TGCAGTGGAAGGGGTAGCAATCAGCCCCAGCATTTT
TRBJ2-1,TRBD2,few,TRBV6-1,CASSFPSGNYNEQFF,TGTGCCAGCAGTTTCCCTAGCGGGAACTACAATGAGCAGTTCTTC
TRBJ1-5,-,many,TRBV28,CATLISHRNQPQHF,TGTGCCACCCTCATTTCCCACCGCAATCAGCCCCAGCATTTT
TRBJ2-5,-,few,TRBV15,CATSGSPGRFGDSQYF,TGTGCCACCAGCGGAAGTCCGGGACGGTTCGGGGATTCCCAGTACTTC
TRBJ2-7,TRBD2,few,TRBV15,CATSDPPGGYEQYF,TGTGCCACCAGCGACCCCCCGGGGGGCTACGAGCAGTACTTC
TRBJ2-7,TRBD2,many,TRBV27,CASSRGLAGATYEQYF,TGTGCCAGCAGTAGAGGACTAGCGGGAGCAACCTACGAGCAGTACTTC
TRBJ2-2,-,many,TRBV4-3,CASSPYSGTGELFF,TGCGCCAGCAGCCCGTATAGCGGCACCGGGGAGCTGTTTTTT
TRBJ2-1,-,many,TRBV2,CASSPGGHLSQFF,TGTGCCAGCAGCCCGGGGGGCCATCTGTCCCAGTTCTTC
TRBJ1-4,-,-,TRBV10-3,CAISAGEKLFF,TGTGCCATCAGTGCTGGGGAAAAACTGTTTTTT
TRBJ1-5,TRBD1,many,TRBV7-2,CASSLQTGFSSQPQHF,TGTGCCAGCAGCTTACAGACAGGGTTCTCATCTCAGCCCCAGCATTTT
TRBJ2-5,TRBD2,-,TRBV9,CASSVGLAEHGTQYF,TGTGCCAGCAGCGTAGGGCTAGCGGAGCATGGGACCCAGTACTTC
TRBJ2-7,TRBD2,many,TRBV20-1,CSARGSGGYEQYF,TGCAGTGCTAGAGGGAGCGGGGGCTACGAGCAGTACTTC
TRBJ2-3,-,many,TRBV5-1,CASSFPGLADTQYF,TGCGCCAGCAGCTTTCCGGGGCTGGCGGATACGCAGTATTTT
TRBJ2-7,-,few,TRBV4-1,CASSQDSRGSSYEQYF,TGCGCCAGCAGCCAAGACTCGCGGGGCAGCTCCTACGAGCAGTACTTC
TRBJ2-7,-,many,TRBV12-3/TRBV12-4,CASSLRAAGPPYEQYF,TGTGCCAGCAGTTTACGGGCCGCCGGGCCCCCCTACGAGCAGTACTTC
TRBJ2-2,-,-,TRBV9,CASSATSLVGGELFF,TGTGCCAGCAGCGCAACCAGTTTAGTGGGCGGGGAGCTGTTTTTT
TRBJ2-3,TRBD2,many,TRBV11-2,CASSPRESTDTQYF,TGTGCCAGCAGCCCGCGGGAGAGTACAGATACGCAGTATTTT
TRBJ2-3,TRBD2,many,TRBV20-1,CSAEGVAGVVDTQYF,TGCAGCGCCGAGGGGGTAGCGGGAGTGGTAGATACGCAGTATTTT